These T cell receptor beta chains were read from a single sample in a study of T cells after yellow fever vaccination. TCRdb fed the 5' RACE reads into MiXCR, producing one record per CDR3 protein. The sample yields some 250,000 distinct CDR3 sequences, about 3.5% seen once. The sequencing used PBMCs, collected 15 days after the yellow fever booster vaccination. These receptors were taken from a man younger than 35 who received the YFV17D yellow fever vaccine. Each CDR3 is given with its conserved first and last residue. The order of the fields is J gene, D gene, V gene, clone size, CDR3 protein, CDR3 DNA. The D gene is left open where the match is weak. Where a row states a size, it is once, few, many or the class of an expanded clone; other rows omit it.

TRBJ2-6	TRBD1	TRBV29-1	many	CSVETGASDVLTF	TGCAGCGTTGAAACAGGGGCGTCGGACGTCCTGACTTTC
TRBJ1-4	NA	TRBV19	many	CASSRESSTNEKLFF	TGTGCCAGTAGCAGGGAGTCTTCAACTAATGAAAAACTGTTTTTT
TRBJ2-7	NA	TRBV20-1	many	CSARGSGAYEQYF	TGCAGTGCTAGAGGGTCGGGGGCTTACGAGCAGTACTTC
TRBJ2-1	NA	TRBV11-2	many	CASSLGVEEQFF	TGTGCCAGCAGCTTAGGGGTAGAGGAGCAGTTCTTC
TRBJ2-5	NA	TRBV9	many	CASSVGGPARETQYF	TGTGCCAGCAGCGTAGGGGGCCCCGCTCGAGAGACCCAGTACTTC
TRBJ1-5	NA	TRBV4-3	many	CASSQDAGSNQPQHF	TGCGCCAGCAGCCAAGATGCGGGTAGCAATCAGCCCCAGCATTTT
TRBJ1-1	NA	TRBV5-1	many	CASSPLPSDTEAFF	TGCGCCAGCAGCCCTTTGCCCTCTGACACTGAAGCTTTCTTT
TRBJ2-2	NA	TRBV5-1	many	CASSSGAPSGELFF	TGCGCCAGCAGCTCGGGAGCTCCTAGTGGGGAGCTGTTTTTT
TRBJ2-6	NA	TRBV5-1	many	CASSLAGGAASGANVLTF	TGCGCCAGCAGCTTGGCTGGGGGCGCGGCATCTGGGGCCAACGTCCTGACTTTC
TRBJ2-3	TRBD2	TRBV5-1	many	CASSTGLATDTQYF	TGCGCCAGCAGCACTGGACTAGCGACAGATACGCAGTATTTT
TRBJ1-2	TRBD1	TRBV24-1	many	CATSDPVGTGGYYAGYTF	TGTGCCACCAGTGATCCGGTCGGGACAGGGGGCTACTATGCGGGCTACACCTTC
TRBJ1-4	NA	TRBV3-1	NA	CASSHVGGNGEKLFF	TGTGCCAGCAGCCACGTCGGGGGGAATGGTGAAAAACTGTTTTTT
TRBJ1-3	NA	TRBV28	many	CASRNRDLSSGNTIYF	TGTGCCAGCAGAAACAGGGACTTGAGCTCTGGAAACACCATATATTTT
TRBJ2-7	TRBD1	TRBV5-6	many	CASSTGQGDEQYF	TGTGCCAGCAGCACCGGACAGGGGGACGAGCAGTACTTC
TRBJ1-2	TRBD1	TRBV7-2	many	CASSLIDRGYGYTF	TGTGCCAGCAGCTTAATCGACAGGGGCTATGGCTACACCTTC
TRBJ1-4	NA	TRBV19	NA	CASRDYEKLFF	TGTGCCAGTAGGGACTATGAAAAACTGTTTTTT
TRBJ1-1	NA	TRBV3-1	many	CASSQPGQGLAFF	TGTGCCAGCAGCCAGCCCGGACAAGGCCTAGCTTTCTTT
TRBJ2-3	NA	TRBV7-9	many	CASSLVTGSPDTQYF	TGTGCCAGCAGCCTCGTTACAGGGTCCCCAGATACGCAGTATTTT
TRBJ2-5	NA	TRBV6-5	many	CASGSREETQYF	TGTGCCAGCGGATCAAGGGAAGAGACCCAGTACTTC
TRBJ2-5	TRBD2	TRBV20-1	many	CSARDFTSGGSSETQYF	TGCAGTGCTAGAGATTTCACTAGCGGGGGGAGTTCGGAGACCCAGTACTTC
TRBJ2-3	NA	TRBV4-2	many	CASSQEAGSSTDTQYF	TGTGCCAGCAGCCAAGAGGCCGGGTCCAGCACAGATACGCAGTATTTT
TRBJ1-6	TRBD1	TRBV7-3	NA	CASSSTGRNSPLHF	TGTGCCAGCAGCTCGACAGGGCGTAATTCACCCCTCCACTTT
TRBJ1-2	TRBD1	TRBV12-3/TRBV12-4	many	CASSLVGTDYGYTF	TGTGCCAGCAGTTTAGTCGGGACAGACTATGGCTACACCTTC